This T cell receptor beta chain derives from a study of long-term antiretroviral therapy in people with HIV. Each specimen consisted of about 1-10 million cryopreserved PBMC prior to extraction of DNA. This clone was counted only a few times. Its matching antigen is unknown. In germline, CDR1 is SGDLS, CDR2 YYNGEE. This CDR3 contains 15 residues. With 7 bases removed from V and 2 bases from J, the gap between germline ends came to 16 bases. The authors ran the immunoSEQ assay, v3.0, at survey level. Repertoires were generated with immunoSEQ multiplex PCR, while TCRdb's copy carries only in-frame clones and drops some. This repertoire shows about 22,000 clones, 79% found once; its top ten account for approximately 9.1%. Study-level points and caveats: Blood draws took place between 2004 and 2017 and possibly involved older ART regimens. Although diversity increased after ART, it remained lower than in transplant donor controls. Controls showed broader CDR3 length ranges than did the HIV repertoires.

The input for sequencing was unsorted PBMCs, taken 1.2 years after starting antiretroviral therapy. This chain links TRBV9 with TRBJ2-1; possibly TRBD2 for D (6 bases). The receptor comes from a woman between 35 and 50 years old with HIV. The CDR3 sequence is CASGGKVGAYNEQFF. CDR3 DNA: TGTGCCAGCGGGGGGAAGGTGGGCGCCTACAATGAGCAGTTCTTC.